At least ten counts were recorded for the clone carrying this T cell receptor (beta chain). This record belongs to a study of T cell repertoires in cytomegalovirus infection. Study-level information: From public TCR beta signatures came an indication of both CMV infection and matching HLA type.

The CDR3 has 15 amino acids. CDR1 and CDR2 from the germline V gene are MGHRA and YSYEKL. V was shortened by 3 bases and J by 7 bases, with 18 bases between the two germline ends. TCRdb redid the calling of the reads with MiXCR, one entry per CDR3 protein. This repertoire shows a few hundred thousand distinct CDR3 sequences, approximately 10% found once; its top ten account for more than 12%. The sample comprised PBMCs. The chain links TRBV4-1 to TRBJ1-1; D not certain. This sequence was found in a human donor in good health (CMV status not recorded). Some clones in this sample may be carry-over from other donors' samples. CDR3 nucleotide sequence: TGCGCCAGCAGCCACTCGGACCATGGATGGAGTGAAGCTTTCTTT. Its translation: CASSHSDHGWSEAFF.